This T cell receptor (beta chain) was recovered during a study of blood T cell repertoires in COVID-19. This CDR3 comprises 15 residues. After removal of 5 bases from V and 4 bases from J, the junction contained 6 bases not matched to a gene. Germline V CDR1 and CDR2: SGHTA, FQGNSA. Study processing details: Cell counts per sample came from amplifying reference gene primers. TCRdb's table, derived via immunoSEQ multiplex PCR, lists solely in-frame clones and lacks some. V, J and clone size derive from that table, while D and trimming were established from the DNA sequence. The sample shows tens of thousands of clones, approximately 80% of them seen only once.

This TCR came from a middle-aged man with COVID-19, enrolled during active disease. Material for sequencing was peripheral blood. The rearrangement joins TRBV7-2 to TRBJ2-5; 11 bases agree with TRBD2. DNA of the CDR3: TGTGCCAGCAGCCCTACTGGGACTAGCGGAGAGACCCAGTACTTC. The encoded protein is CASSPTGTSGETQYF.